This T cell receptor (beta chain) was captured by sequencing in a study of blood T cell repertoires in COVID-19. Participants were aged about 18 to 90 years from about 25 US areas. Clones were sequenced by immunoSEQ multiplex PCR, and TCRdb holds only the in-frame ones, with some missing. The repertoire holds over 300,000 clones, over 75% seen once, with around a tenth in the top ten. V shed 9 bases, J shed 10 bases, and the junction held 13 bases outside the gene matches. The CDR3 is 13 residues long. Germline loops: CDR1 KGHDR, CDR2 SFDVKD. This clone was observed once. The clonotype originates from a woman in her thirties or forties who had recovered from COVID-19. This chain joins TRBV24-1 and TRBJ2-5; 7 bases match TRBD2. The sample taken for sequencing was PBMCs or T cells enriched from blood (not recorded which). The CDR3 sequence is CATSPGLVGIQYF. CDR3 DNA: TGTGCCACCTCTCCCGGACTAGTTGGGATCCAGTACTTC.